The rows below give T cell receptor beta chains drawn from one sample of a study of T cells in Graves' hyperthyroidism and ophthalmopathy. TCRdb ran MiXCR on the multiplex PCR reads and lists one entry per CDR3 protein. Among some 350,000 distinct CDR3 sequences, roughly 15% were seen once, and the ten largest hold about 21%. The sequenced sample consisted of blood. These receptors originate from a woman aged 55 to 70 with Graves' ophthalmopathy. Each CDR3 is given with its conserved first and last residue. D genes are given only for firm matches. The size field is filled for only some rows; it gives once, few, many or a size class.

cdr3_length: 14; d_call: -; clone_size: -; j_call: TRBJ2-7; v_call: TRBV28; cdr3_aa: CASSSAGRHYEQYF; cdr3_nt: TGTGCCAGCAGTTCTGCGGGGAGACACTACGAGCAGTACTTC
cdr3_length: 14; d_call: -; clone_size: many; j_call: TRBJ2-1; v_call: TRBV30; cdr3_aa: CAWSPRRGFNEQFF; cdr3_nt: TGTGCCTGGAGTCCCCGTCGGGGCTTCAATGAGCAGTTCTTC
cdr3_length: 14; d_call: TRBD1; clone_size: -; j_call: TRBJ2-7; v_call: TRBV19; cdr3_aa: CASSAGTAIYEQYF; cdr3_nt: TGTGCCAGCAGCGCCGGGACAGCGATATACGAGCAGTACTTC
cdr3_length: 14; d_call: -; clone_size: -; j_call: TRBJ1-4; v_call: TRBV12-5; cdr3_aa: CASTKGGDREKLFF; cdr3_nt: TGTGCTAGTACCAAAGGGGGGGATCGGGAAAAACTGTTTTTT
cdr3_length: 12; d_call: TRBD2; clone_size: -; j_call: TRBJ2-7; v_call: TRBV7-8; cdr3_aa: CASRRGAYEQYF; cdr3_nt: TGTGCCAGCAGGCGGGGGGCCTACGAGCAGTACTTC
cdr3_length: 19; d_call: TRBD2; clone_size: many; j_call: TRBJ2-3; v_call: TRBV20-1; cdr3_aa: CSPNNPSSGRARGTDTQYF; cdr3_nt: TGCAGTCCAAATAACCCCTCTAGCGGGAGGGCCCGGGGGACAGATACGCAGTATTTT
cdr3_length: 15; d_call: TRBD2; clone_size: few; j_call: TRBJ2-3; v_call: TRBV7-2; cdr3_aa: CASRSSGTNGYTQYF; cdr3_nt: TGTGCCAGCAGGAGTAGCGGGACCAACGGGTATACGCAGTATTTT
cdr3_length: 16; d_call: -; clone_size: few; j_call: TRBJ2-7; v_call: TRBV6-5; cdr3_aa: CASSYSNVAGTHEQYF; cdr3_nt: TGTGCCAGCAGTTACTCGAATGTTGCGGGGACACACGAGCAGTACTTC
cdr3_length: 17; d_call: TRBD2; clone_size: many; j_call: TRBJ2-6; v_call: TRBV2; cdr3_aa: CAVPPSGRVSGANVLTF; cdr3_nt: TGTGCCGTCCCGCCTAGCGGGAGGGTTTCTGGGGCCAACGTCCTGACTTTC
cdr3_length: 16; d_call: -; clone_size: many; j_call: TRBJ2-1; v_call: TRBV11-2; cdr3_aa: CASSLGPGIPYNEQFF; cdr3_nt: TGTGCCAGCAGCTTAGGTCCGGGAATCCCCTACAATGAGCAGTTCTTC
cdr3_length: 16; d_call: TRBD1; clone_size: -; j_call: TRBJ1-1; v_call: TRBV12-5; cdr3_aa: CASGLVPRGVSTEAFF; cdr3_nt: TGTGCTAGTGGTTTGGTACCCAGGGGGGTCAGCACTGAAGCTTTCTTT
cdr3_length: 12; d_call: -; clone_size: many; j_call: TRBJ2-1; v_call: TRBV7-9; cdr3_aa: CASSPSYSEQFF; cdr3_nt: TGTGCCAGCAGCCCTTCTTACTCTGAGCAGTTCTTC
cdr3_length: 16; d_call: TRBD1; clone_size: many; j_call: TRBJ2-7; v_call: TRBV27; cdr3_aa: CASSSTTGTGVNEQYF; cdr3_nt: TGTGCCAGCAGTTCGACGACCGGGACAGGGGTAAACGAGCAGTACTTC
cdr3_length: 16; d_call: -; clone_size: -; j_call: TRBJ1-5; v_call: TRBV4-1; cdr3_aa: CASSQGHWGRNQPQHF; cdr3_nt: TGCGCCAGCAGCCAAGGACACTGGGGGCGAAATCAGCCCCAGCATTTT
cdr3_length: 17; d_call: TRBD2; clone_size: few; j_call: TRBJ2-2; v_call: TRBV19; cdr3_aa: CASRARQGGPGTGELFF; cdr3_nt: TGTGCCAGTAGGGCCCGCCAGGGAGGGCCGGGCACCGGGGAGCTGTTTTTT
cdr3_length: 17; d_call: -; clone_size: many; j_call: TRBJ2-3; v_call: TRBV3-1; cdr3_aa: CASSPLLNYQSTDTQYF; cdr3_nt: TGTGCCAGCAGCCCCTTATTAAACTACCAATCCACAGATACGCAGTATTTT
cdr3_length: 15; d_call: -; clone_size: -; j_call: TRBJ2-2; v_call: TRBV4-1; cdr3_aa: CASSQSGKNTRELFF; cdr3_nt: TGCGCCAGCAGCCAATCGGGGAAGAACACCAGGGAGCTGTTTTTT
cdr3_length: 16; d_call: TRBD2; clone_size: -; j_call: TRBJ2-1; v_call: TRBV3-1; cdr3_aa: CASSPQLAGGENEQFF; cdr3_nt: TGTGCCAGCTCACCTCAACTAGCGGGAGGGGAGAATGAGCAGTTCTTC
cdr3_length: 14; d_call: -; clone_size: -; j_call: TRBJ1-5; v_call: TRBV18; cdr3_aa: CASSGEAGNQPQHF; cdr3_nt: TGTGCCAGCTCAGGGGAAGCGGGTAATCAGCCCCAGCATTTT
cdr3_length: 15; d_call: -; clone_size: many; j_call: TRBJ2-1; v_call: TRBV11-2; cdr3_aa: CASSLWGGGVNEQFF; cdr3_nt: TGTGCCAGCAGCTTATGGGGCGGGGGCGTTAATGAGCAGTTCTTC
cdr3_length: 15; d_call: TRBD2; clone_size: many; j_call: TRBJ2-7; v_call: TRBV6-1; cdr3_aa: CASSEFSGSAYEQYF; cdr3_nt: TGTGCCAGCAGTGAATTTAGCGGGTCCGCCTACGAGCAGTACTTC
cdr3_length: 16; d_call: TRBD1; clone_size: -; j_call: TRBJ2-7; v_call: TRBV7-9; cdr3_aa: CASSSRSRGLTYEQYF; cdr3_nt: TGTGCCAGCAGCTCTAGGAGCAGGGGGTTGACCTACGAGCAGTACTTC
cdr3_length: 13; d_call: -; clone_size: -; j_call: TRBJ2-7; v_call: TRBV7-8; cdr3_aa: CASIPPLGYEQYF; cdr3_nt: TGTGCCAGCATTCCCCCGCTGGGCTACGAGCAGTACTTC
cdr3_length: 14; d_call: TRBD2; clone_size: many; j_call: TRBJ2-1; v_call: TRBV20-1; cdr3_aa: CSARGLAVHNEQFF; cdr3_nt: TGCAGTGCTAGAGGACTAGCGGTCCACAATGAGCAGTTCTTC
cdr3_length: 12; d_call: -; clone_size: many; j_call: TRBJ2-3; v_call: TRBV10-3; cdr3_aa: CAIGASTDTQYF; cdr3_nt: TGTGCCATCGGCGCTAGCACAGATACGCAGTATTTT
cdr3_length: 15; d_call: TRBD1; clone_size: -; j_call: TRBJ2-7; v_call: TRBV24-1; cdr3_aa: CATSEAGTGSYEQYF; cdr3_nt: TGTGCCACCAGTGAAGCCGGGACAGGATCCTACGAGCAGTACTTC
cdr3_length: 17; d_call: -; clone_size: many; j_call: TRBJ2-1; v_call: TRBV5-1; cdr3_aa: CASSLGALVALGTEQFF; cdr3_nt: TGCGCCAGCAGCTTGGGCGCGTTAGTGGCTTTAGGGACCGAGCAGTTCTTC
cdr3_length: 13; d_call: -; clone_size: -; j_call: TRBJ1-2; v_call: TRBV11-2; cdr3_aa: CASSESTGYGYTF; cdr3_nt: TGTGCCAGCAGTGAATCCACAGGCTATGGCTACACCTTC
cdr3_length: 16; d_call: -; clone_size: -; j_call: TRBJ2-6; v_call: TRBV20-1; cdr3_aa: CSAIQRTYPGANVLTF; cdr3_nt: TGCAGTGCTATCCAGAGGACTTACCCTGGGGCCAACGTCCTGACTTTC
cdr3_length: 14; d_call: -; clone_size: few; j_call: TRBJ1-1; v_call: TRBV14; cdr3_aa: CASSQERRVWEAFF; cdr3_nt: TGTGCCAGCAGCCAAGAGCGCAGGGTTTGGGAAGCTTTCTTT
cdr3_length: 14; d_call: -; clone_size: many; j_call: TRBJ2-5; v_call: TRBV10-3; cdr3_aa: CAISARGEVETQYF; cdr3_nt: TGTGCCATCAGCGCAAGGGGAGAGGTAGAGACCCAGTACTTC
cdr3_length: 17; d_call: TRBD2; clone_size: many; j_call: TRBJ2-1; v_call: TRBV20-1; cdr3_aa: CSAGGTSGATFVHEQFF; cdr3_nt: TGCAGTGCTGGGGGGACTAGCGGGGCAACCTTTGTCCATGAGCAGTTCTTC
cdr3_length: 17; d_call: TRBD2; clone_size: few; j_call: TRBJ2-2; v_call: TRBV10-3; cdr3_aa: CAIEAGSSGSQAGELFF; cdr3_nt: TGTGCCATCGAGGCGGGGAGTAGCGGGAGCCAGGCCGGGGAGCTGTTTTTT
cdr3_length: 16; d_call: TRBD2; clone_size: -; j_call: TRBJ2-6; v_call: TRBV5-1; cdr3_aa: CASSPRGDPGANVLTF; cdr3_nt: TGCGCCAGCAGTCCCCGGGGGGACCCTGGGGCCAACGTCCTGACTTTC
cdr3_length: 14; d_call: -; clone_size: many; j_call: TRBJ2-3; v_call: TRBV7-2; cdr3_aa: CASSLDSYTDTQYF; cdr3_nt: TGTGCCAGCAGTCTGGACTCATACACAGATACGCAGTATTTT
cdr3_length: 13; d_call: -; clone_size: many; j_call: TRBJ2-7; v_call: TRBV29-1; cdr3_aa: CSVDRSISYEQYF; cdr3_nt: TGCAGCGTTGATCGTTCCATCTCCTACGAGCAGTACTTC
cdr3_length: 13; d_call: -; clone_size: -; j_call: TRBJ2-1; v_call: TRBV20-1; cdr3_aa: CSASGPLWNEQFF; cdr3_nt: TGCAGTGCTAGTGGTCCCCTTTGGAATGAGCAGTTCTTC
cdr3_length: 15; d_call: -; clone_size: many; j_call: TRBJ2-3; v_call: TRBV28; cdr3_aa: CASSSPVGSTDTQYF; cdr3_nt: TGTGCCAGCAGTTCCCCCGTGGGAAGCACAGATACGCAGTATTTT
cdr3_length: 15; d_call: -; clone_size: -; j_call: TRBJ2-1; v_call: TRBV12-3/TRBV12-4; cdr3_aa: CASRPGLGVYNEQFF; cdr3_nt: TGTGCCAGCAGGCCAGGGCTGGGGGTATACAATGAGCAGTTCTTC
cdr3_length: 14; d_call: -; clone_size: few; j_call: TRBJ2-2; v_call: TRBV28; cdr3_aa: CASNGLAGPGELFF; cdr3_nt: TGTGCCAGCAATGGGCTAGCCGGCCCCGGGGAGCTGTTTTTT
cdr3_length: 13; d_call: TRBD1; clone_size: few; j_call: TRBJ2-1; v_call: TRBV24-1; cdr3_aa: CAPQGGGMNEQFF; cdr3_nt: TGTGCCCCACAGGGGGGAGGTATGAATGAGCAGTTCTTC
cdr3_length: 13; d_call: -; clone_size: -; j_call: TRBJ2-5; v_call: TRBV11-2; cdr3_aa: CASSQAERETQYF; cdr3_nt: TGTGCCAGCAGCCAGGCGGAGCGCGAGACCCAGTACTTC
cdr3_length: 15; d_call: TRBD2; clone_size: many; j_call: TRBJ2-1; v_call: TRBV5-1; cdr3_aa: CASSGGTTSQREQFF; cdr3_nt: TGCGCCAGCAGCGGGGGGACTACCTCGCAAAGAGAGCAGTTCTTC
cdr3_length: 16; d_call: TRBD2; clone_size: few; j_call: TRBJ2-1; v_call: TRBV10-3; cdr3_aa: CAISAQGLASYNEQFF; cdr3_nt: TGTGCCATCAGTGCCCAGGGACTAGCGTCCTACAATGAGCAGTTCTTC
cdr3_length: 13; d_call: -; clone_size: many; j_call: TRBJ1-5; v_call: TRBV11-2; cdr3_aa: CASSLTRGKPQHF; cdr3_nt: TGTGCCAGCAGCTTAACCCGCGGTAAGCCCCAGCATTTT